This T cell receptor beta chain was captured by sequencing in a study of blood T cell repertoires in COVID-19. Study-wide context: From the United States, Italy and Spain came samples of acute and convalescent COVID-19. Sources were T cells, B-cell-depleted T cells, or PBMCs; the material itself was cDNA or gDNA.

The ends lost 2 bases at V and 6 bases at J; junction bases unmatched: 14. The CDR3 length is 18 residues. Germline V lookup: CDR1 KGHDR, CDR2 SFDVKD. In the authors' methods: Amplified reference gene primers provided the basis for estimating nucleated cell counts. TCRdb's table, derived via immunoSEQ multiplex PCR, lists solely in-frame clones and lacks some. That table supplies the V and J calls and clone size; D and trimming were determined from the DNA. The table has 20,000 or so clones, roughly nine tenths seen once. The specimen sequenced was peripheral blood. The rearrangement joins TRBV24-1 to TRBJ2-3; 9 positions match TRBD2. This TCR derives from a man aged 50-59 years with active COVID-19. The CDR3 coding sequence is TGTGCCACCAGTGATTCTGGAGTCAGCGGGAGGCCGCTGGATACGCAGTATTTT. Its protein product is CATSDSGVSGRPLDTQYF.